The rows below give T cell receptor beta chains drawn from one sample of a study of blood T cell repertoires in COVID-19. Profiling relied on immunoSEQ multiplex PCR, and the TCRdb table lists in-frame clones only, not all of them. The profile shows some 200,000 clones, around 86% of them singletons. Sample: PBMCs or T cells enriched from blood (not recorded which). The receptor source for this set is a woman aged 40 to 50 with acute COVID-19. Each CDR3 is given with its conserved first and last residue. Each record gives: clone size, V gene, J gene, D gene, CDR3 protein, CDR3 DNA. The D gene is left open where the match is weak. Some rows mark clone size as missing; the rest say once, few, many or name a class of expanded clone.

size: NA
V: TRBV9
J: TRBJ2-3
D: NA
CDR3: CASSVSGSVTPLDTQYF
DNA: TGTGCCAGCAGCGTCTCCGGGTCCGTAACACCCCTGGATACGCAGTATTTT

size: NA
V: TRBV7-9
J: TRBJ1-1
D: NA
CDR3: CASSHRDPDTEAFF
DNA: TGTGCCAGCAGCCACAGGGATCCTGACACTGAAGCTTTCTTT

size: NA
V: TRBV18
J: TRBJ1-2
D: TRBD1
CDR3: CASSLQGAGNGYTF
DNA: TGTGCCAGCTCGCTGCAGGGGGCCGGGAATGGCTACACCTTC

size: NA
V: TRBV2
J: TRBJ1-1
D: TRBD1
CDR3: CASTPTGGDTEAFF
DNA: TGTGCCAGCACCCCGACAGGGGGAGACACTGAAGCTTTCTTT

size: NA
V: TRBV7-2
J: TRBJ1-2
D: TRBD1
CDR3: CASSSTTGNYGYTF
DNA: TGTGCCAGCAGCTCGACGACAGGGAACTATGGCTACACCTTC

size: NA
V: TRBV6-5
J: TRBJ1-6
D: NA
CDR3: CASNDQGIRNSPLHF
DNA: TGTGCCAGCAACGATCAGGGGATACGGAATTCACCCCTCCACTTT

size: NA
V: TRBV19
J: TRBJ1-5
D: TRBD1
CDR3: CASSPLTGQPQHF
DNA: TGTGCCAGTAGTCCACTGACAGGGCAGCCCCAGCATTTT

size: NA
V: TRBV12-3/TRBV12-4
J: TRBJ1-2
D: NA
CDR3: CASSLTNYGYTF
DNA: TGTGCCAGCAGTTTAACAAACTATGGCTACACCTTC

size: once
V: TRBV10-1
J: TRBJ1-1
D: NA
CDR3: CASSFAQSGTEAFF
DNA: TGCGCCAGCAGTTTCGCCCAATCGGGGACTGAAGCTTTCTTT

size: few
V: TRBV7-3
J: TRBJ1-2
D: TRBD1
CDR3: CASSPTGAYGYTF
DNA: TGTGCCAGCAGCCCAACAGGGGCCTATGGCTACACCTTC

size: NA
V: TRBV7-9
J: TRBJ1-4
D: NA
CDR3: CASSPEQATNEKLFF
DNA: TGTGCCAGCAGCCCTGAACAAGCAACTAATGAAAAACTGTTTTTT

size: NA
V: TRBV9
J: TRBJ2-7
D: NA
CDR3: CASSVDQRSYEQYF
DNA: TGTGCCAGCAGCGTAGACCAGCGATCCTACGAGCAGTACTTC

size: NA
V: TRBV3-1/TRBV3-2
J: TRBJ1-5
D: NA
CDR3: CASSREGGRQPQHF
DNA: TGTGCCAGCAGCCGGGAGGGCGGGCGACAGCCCCAGCATTTT

size: NA
V: TRBV7-6
J: TRBJ2-7
D: NA
CDR3: CASSNRRGTNSYEQYF
DNA: TGTGCCAGCAGCAATCGAAGGGGGACAAACTCCTACGAGCAGTACTTC

size: NA
V: TRBV5-1
J: TRBJ2-5
D: NA
CDR3: CASSLAGEKGETQYF
DNA: TGCGCCAGCAGCTTAGCAGGGGAGAAGGGAGAGACCCAGTACTTC

size: once
V: TRBV19
J: TRBJ2-2
D: TRBD1
CDR3: CASSKTGGALGELFF
DNA: TGTGCCAGTAGTAAGACAGGGGGCGCGTTGGGGGAGCTGTTTTTT

size: NA
V: TRBV27
J: TRBJ1-6
D: NA
CDR3: CASSLSTWGSSPLHF
DNA: TGTGCCAGCAGTTTATCGACATGGGGCTCTTCACCCCTCCACTTT

size: NA
V: TRBV11-2
J: TRBJ2-3
D: TRBD2
CDR3: CASSRSGISTDTQYF
DNA: TGTGCCAGCAGCCGTAGCGGGATAAGCACAGATACGCAGTATTTT

size: few
V: TRBV19
J: TRBJ2-4
D: TRBD1
CDR3: CASSIAGQGNIQYF
DNA: TGTGCCAGTAGTATAGCGGGACAGGGGAACATTCAGTACTTC

size: NA
V: TRBV6-5
J: TRBJ1-1
D: TRBD1
CDR3: CASIWDRNTEAFF
DNA: TGTGCCAGCATTTGGGACAGGAACACTGAAGCTTTCTTT

size: NA
V: TRBV9
J: TRBJ2-3
D: TRBD2
CDR3: CASRGDYSTDTQYF
DNA: TGTGCCAGCAGGGGGGACTACAGCACAGATACGCAGTATTTT

size: NA
V: TRBV7-3
J: TRBJ1-1
D: NA
CDR3: CASSLGAGGTEAFF
DNA: TGTGCCAGCAGCTTAGGGGCAGGCGGAACTGAAGCTTTCTTT

size: NA
V: TRBV5-4
J: TRBJ2-1
D: NA
CDR3: CASSTTGTRTYNEQFF
DNA: TGTGCCAGCAGCACTACCGGGACAAGGACCTACAATGAGCAGTTCTTC

size: NA
V: TRBV25-1
J: TRBJ1-4
D: NA
CDR3: CASSSVGEKLFF
DNA: TGTGCCAGCAGTTCGGTCGGTGAAAAACTGTTTTTT

size: NA
V: TRBV30
J: TRBJ1-2
D: NA
CDR3: CAWSGGGTQGGYGYTF
DNA: TGTGCCTGGAGTGGGGGGGGTACCCAGGGAGGGTATGGCTACACCTTC

size: NA
V: TRBV18
J: TRBJ2-1
D: TRBD1
CDR3: CASSQRTGAYNEQFF
DNA: TGTGCCAGCTCACAAAGGACAGGGGCCTACAATGAGCAGTTCTTC

size: few
V: TRBV5-1
J: TRBJ1-2
D: NA
CDR3: CASSAGTSYGYTF
DNA: TGCGCCAGCAGCGCCGGGACAAGCTATGGCTACACCTTC

size: NA
V: TRBV4-3
J: TRBJ2-7
D: NA
CDR3: CASSQDRRAQYF
DNA: TGCGCCAGCAGCCAAGATAGGCGGGCGCAGTACTTC

size: few
V: TRBV5-1
J: TRBJ1-1
D: TRBD1
CDR3: CASSPQGASPEAFF
DNA: TGCGCCAGCAGCCCCCAGGGGGCTTCACCTGAAGCTTTCTTT

size: NA
V: TRBV19
J: TRBJ1-5
D: NA
CDR3: CASSSGRDNQPQHF
DNA: TGTGCCAGTAGTTCCGGACGGGACAATCAGCCCCAGCATTTT

size: NA
V: TRBV2
J: TRBJ2-2
D: TRBD1
CDR3: CASRVQGSSTGELFF
DNA: TGTGCCAGCAGAGTACAGGGGTCGAGCACCGGGGAGCTGTTTTTT

size: NA
V: TRBV5-8
J: TRBJ1-5
D: TRBD1
CDR3: CASSQGQYSNQPQHF
DNA: TGTGCCAGCAGCCAGGGACAGTATAGCAATCAGCCCCAGCATTTT

size: NA
V: TRBV7-9
J: TRBJ1-1
D: NA
CDR3: CASSGDGQSLNTEAFF
DNA: TGTGCCAGCAGCGGGGACGGACAGAGTTTGAACACTGAAGCTTTCTTT

size: NA
V: TRBV4-1
J: TRBJ1-2
D: NA
CDR3: CASSQTTQNFYGYTF
DNA: TGCGCCAGCAGCCAGACTACCCAGAACTTCTATGGCTACACCTTC

size: few
V: TRBV5-1
J: TRBJ1-2
D: TRBD1
CDR3: CASSSTGQGPGYTF
DNA: TGCGCCAGCAGCTCCACGGGACAGGGTCCGGGCTACACCTTC

size: NA
V: TRBV27
J: TRBJ1-6
D: TRBD1
CDR3: CASSYDRGPNSPLHF
DNA: TGTGCCAGCAGTTATGACAGGGGGCCCAATTCACCCCTCCACTTT

size: NA
V: TRBV3-1/TRBV3-2
J: TRBJ1-3
D: NA
CDR3: CASSPFPQLQGLPGNTIYF
DNA: TGTGCCAGCAGCCCCTTCCCCCAACTACAGGGCCTACCTGGAAACACCATATATTTT

size: NA
V: TRBV3-1/TRBV3-2
J: TRBJ2-1
D: TRBD2
CDR3: CASSQEGTSGGLVNEQFF
DNA: TGTGCCAGCAGCCAAGAGGGGACTAGCGGGGGACTTGTTAATGAGCAGTTCTTC

size: NA
V: TRBV6-5
J: TRBJ2-5
D: TRBD1
CDR3: CASSMTGQQETQYF
DNA: TGTGCCAGCAGTATGACAGGGCAACAAGAGACCCAGTACTTC

size: NA
V: TRBV9
J: TRBJ1-6
D: NA
CDR3: CASRDSSYNSPLHF
DNA: TGTGCCAGCAGGGACAGCTCCTATAATTCACCCCTCCACTTT

size: NA
V: TRBV9
J: TRBJ1-2
D: TRBD1
CDR3: CASSGEDRAIDGYTF
DNA: TGTGCCAGCAGCGGCGAGGACAGGGCAATCGATGGCTACACCTTC

size: NA
V: TRBV10-3
J: TRBJ1-2
D: NA
CDR3: CAISESAQSNYGYTF
DNA: TGTGCCATCAGTGAGTCCGCACAGTCGAACTATGGCTACACCTTC

size: NA
V: TRBV29-1
J: TRBJ1-1
D: TRBD1
CDR3: CSVEALGTGGGTEAFF
DNA: TGCAGCGTTGAGGCCCTTGGGACAGGCGGAGGCACTGAAGCTTTCTTT

size: NA
V: TRBV6-1
J: TRBJ2-6
D: NA
CDR3: CASSVEVLSSGANVLTF
DNA: TGTGCCAGCAGTGTTGAGGTGTTAAGCTCTGGGGCCAACGTCCTGACTTTC

size: NA
V: TRBV11-3
J: TRBJ1-2
D: TRBD1
CDR3: CASSRDGQGPVLNYGYTF
DNA: TGTGCCAGCAGCCGAGACGGACAGGGGCCTGTCCTCAACTATGGCTACACCTTC

size: NA
V: TRBV4-1
J: TRBJ2-1
D: NA
CDR3: CASSQTGRSTYNEQFF
DNA: TGCGCCAGCAGCCAAACAGGACGGTCCACCTACAATGAGCAGTTCTTC

size: NA
V: TRBV27
J: TRBJ1-2
D: NA
CDR3: CASSSILAGAYGYTF
DNA: TGTGCCAGCAGCTCGATTCTCGCAGGCGCCTATGGCTACACCTTC

size: NA
V: TRBV19
J: TRBJ2-3
D: NA
CDR3: CASSSDGTDTQYF
DNA: TGTGCCAGTAGCAGCGATGGCACAGATACGCAGTATTTT

size: NA
V: TRBV5-6
J: TRBJ1-2
D: NA
CDR3: CASSLAGTGGYTF
DNA: TGTGCCAGCAGCTTGGCCGGGACTGGTGGCTACACCTTC

size: NA
V: TRBV30
J: TRBJ2-2
D: TRBD1
CDR3: CAWGDRGLNTGELFF
DNA: TGTGCCTGGGGAGACAGGGGACTCAACACCGGGGAGCTGTTTTTT

size: NA
V: TRBV7-6
J: TRBJ2-7
D: TRBD2
CDR3: CASSLLVAIAGGLSYNEQYF
DNA: TGTGCCAGCAGCTTACTCGTCGCAATAGCGGGGGGCCTCTCTTACAACGAGCAGTACTTC